This TCR beta chain was sequenced for a study of control samples from healthy donors and cancer patients. Clones were sequenced by immunoSEQ multiplex PCR, and TCRdb holds only the in-frame ones, with some missing. The top ten hold about 2.5% of the sample, which has about 98,000 clones, 92% seen once. V dropped 5 bases and J dropped 5 bases, with 18 bases sitting between them. The CDR3 consists of 15 residues. CDR1 is SGHTA, CDR2 FQGNSA, per germline. The clonotype comes from a woman under 30 in good health. The chain uses TRBV7-2 and TRBJ1-1, with unresolved D. The sequenced sample was blood. Written as DNA, the CDR3 is TGTGCCAGCAGCCCATATTCACCGGGTGGGACTGAAGCTTTCTTT. Amino acid sequence: CASSPYSPGGTEAFF.